Here is one TCR beta chain with its context. Germline V gene lookup returns CDR1 LNHDA and CDR2 SQIVND (reference sequence). This CDR3 is 14 amino acids long. V lost 3 bases to trimming and J lost 5 bases; unmatched junction nucleotides: 3. TCRdb called the 5' RACE reads again in MiXCR, with one record for every CDR3 protein. The table has 55,000 to 70,000 distinct CDR3 sequences, under 25% seen once; the top ten hold over 1.1%. This record belongs to a study of HIV-infected patients and healthy controls. The sequenced sample was CD4+ T cells from blood. This receptor was identified in a human donor in good health. The rearrangement joins TRBV19 to TRBJ2-7; 11 bases map to TRBD1. CDR3 sequence (DNA): TGTGCCAGTAGTATTCGGACAGGGGGCAACGAGCAGTACTTC. It specifies CASSIRTGGNEQYF.